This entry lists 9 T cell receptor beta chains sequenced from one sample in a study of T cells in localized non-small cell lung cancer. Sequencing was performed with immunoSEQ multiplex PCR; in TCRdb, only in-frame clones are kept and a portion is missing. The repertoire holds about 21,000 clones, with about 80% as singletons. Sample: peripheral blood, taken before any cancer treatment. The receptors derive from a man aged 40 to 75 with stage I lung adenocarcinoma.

As DNA, the CDR3 is TGTGCCAGCAGCTTAGGGGGGACAGGCAGAGCTTTCTTT. This translates into CASSLGGTGRAFF. The chain joins TRBV11-3 to TRBJ1-1; 8 bases match TRBD1. Germline CDR1 SGHNT, CDR2 YENEEA. The length of the CDR3 is 13 residues. The junction had 5 bases not matched to a gene; V was cut back by 1 base and J by 10 bases.

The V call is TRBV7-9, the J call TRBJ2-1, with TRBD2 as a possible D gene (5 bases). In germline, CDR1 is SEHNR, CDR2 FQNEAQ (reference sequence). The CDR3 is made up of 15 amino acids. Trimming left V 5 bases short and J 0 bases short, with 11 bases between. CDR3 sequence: CASSVSGRSYNEQFF. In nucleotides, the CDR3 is TGTGCCAGCAGCGTGAGCGGCCGCTCCTACAATGAGCAGTTCTTC.

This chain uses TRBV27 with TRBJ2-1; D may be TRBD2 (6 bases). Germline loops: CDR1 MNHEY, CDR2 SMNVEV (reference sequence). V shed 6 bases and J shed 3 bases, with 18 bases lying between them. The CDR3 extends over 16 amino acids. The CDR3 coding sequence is TGTGCCAGCAGACGACCGGGACTTAGGGTCTACAATGAGCAGTTCTTC. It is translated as CASRRPGLRVYNEQFF.

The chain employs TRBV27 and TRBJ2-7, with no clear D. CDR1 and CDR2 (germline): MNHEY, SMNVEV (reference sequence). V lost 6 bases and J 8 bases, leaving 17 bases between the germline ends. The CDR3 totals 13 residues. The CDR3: CASSPLPPMKQYF. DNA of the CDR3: TGTGCCAGCAGCCCCCTACCCCCTATGAAGCAGTACTTC.

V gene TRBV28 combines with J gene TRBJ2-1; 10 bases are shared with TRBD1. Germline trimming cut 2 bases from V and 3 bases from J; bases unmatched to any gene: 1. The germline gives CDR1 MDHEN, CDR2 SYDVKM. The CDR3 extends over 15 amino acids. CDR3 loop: CASSLGTGVYNEQFF. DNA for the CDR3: TGTGCCAGCAGTTTAGGGACAGGGGTCTACAATGAGCAGTTCTTC.

The CDR3 region is CASSLPDWGSYEQYF. The CDR3 DNA reads TGTGCCAGCAGTTTACCGGACTGGGGCTCCTACGAGCAGTACTTC. The chain has TRBV28 and TRBJ2-7; possible D gene TRBD2, 5 bases. Germline V gene data show CDR1 as MDHEN and CDR2 as SYDVKM. The CDR3 is 15 amino acids. Trimming removed 2 bases at V and 0 bases at J, with 11 bases between.

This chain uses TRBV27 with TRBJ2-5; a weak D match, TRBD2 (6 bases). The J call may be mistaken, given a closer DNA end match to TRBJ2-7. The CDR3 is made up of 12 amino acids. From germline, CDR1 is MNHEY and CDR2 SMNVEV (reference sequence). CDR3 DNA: TGTGCCAGCAGCAAGGGACTGTACGAGCAGTACTTC. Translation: CASSKGLYEQYF.

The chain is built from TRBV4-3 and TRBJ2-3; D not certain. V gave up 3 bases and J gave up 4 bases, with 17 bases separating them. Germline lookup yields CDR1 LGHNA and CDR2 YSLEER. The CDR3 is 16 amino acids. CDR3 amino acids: CASSQFVRPHPDTQYF. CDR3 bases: TGCGCCAGCAGCCAGTTCGTCCGGCCCCACCCAGATACGCAGTATTTT.

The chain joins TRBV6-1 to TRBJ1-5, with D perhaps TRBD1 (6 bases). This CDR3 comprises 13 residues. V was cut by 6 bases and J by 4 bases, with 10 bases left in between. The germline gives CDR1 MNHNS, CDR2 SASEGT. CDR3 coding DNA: TGTGCCAGCAGCCGACAGGAGAATCAGCCCCAGCATTTT. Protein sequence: CASSRQENQPQHF.